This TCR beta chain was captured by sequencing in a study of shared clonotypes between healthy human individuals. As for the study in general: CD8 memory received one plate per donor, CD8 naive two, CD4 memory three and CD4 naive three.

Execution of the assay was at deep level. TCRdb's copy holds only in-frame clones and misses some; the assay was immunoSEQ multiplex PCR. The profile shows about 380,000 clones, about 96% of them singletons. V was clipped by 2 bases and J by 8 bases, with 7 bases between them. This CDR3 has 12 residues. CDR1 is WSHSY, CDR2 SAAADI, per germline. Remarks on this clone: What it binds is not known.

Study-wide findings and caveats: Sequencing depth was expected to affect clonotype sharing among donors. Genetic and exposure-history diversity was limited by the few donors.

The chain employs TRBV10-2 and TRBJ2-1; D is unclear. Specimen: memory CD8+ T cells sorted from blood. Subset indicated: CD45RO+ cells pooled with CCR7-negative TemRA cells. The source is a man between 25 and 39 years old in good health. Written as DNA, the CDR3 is TGCGCCAGCAGTGAGGGGTGGGATGAGCAGTTCTTC. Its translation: CASSEGWDEQFF.